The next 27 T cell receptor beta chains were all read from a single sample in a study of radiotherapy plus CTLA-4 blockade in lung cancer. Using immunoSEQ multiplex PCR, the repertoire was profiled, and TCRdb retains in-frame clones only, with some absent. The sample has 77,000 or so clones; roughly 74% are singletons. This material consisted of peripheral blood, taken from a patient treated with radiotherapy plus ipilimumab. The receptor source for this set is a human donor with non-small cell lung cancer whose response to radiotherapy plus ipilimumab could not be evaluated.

CDR3 DNA sequence: TGTGCCAGCAGTTACGGGCAGGGGAACGGAGAGCAGTACTTC. It specifies CASSYGQGNGEQYF. The chain has TRBV6-5 and TRBJ2-7; TRBD1 might be the D (6 bases). The germline CDR1 and CDR2 sequences are MNHEY and SVGAGI. V lost 2 bases and J 7 bases, leaving 15 bases between the germline ends. This CDR3 spans 14 amino acids.

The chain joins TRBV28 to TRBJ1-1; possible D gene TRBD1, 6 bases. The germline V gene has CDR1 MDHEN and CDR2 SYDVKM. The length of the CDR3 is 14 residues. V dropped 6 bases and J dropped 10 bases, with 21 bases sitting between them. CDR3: CASRPQGGEKAAFF. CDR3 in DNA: TGTGCCAGCAGGCCACAGGGAGGGGAGAAAGCAGCTTTCTTT.

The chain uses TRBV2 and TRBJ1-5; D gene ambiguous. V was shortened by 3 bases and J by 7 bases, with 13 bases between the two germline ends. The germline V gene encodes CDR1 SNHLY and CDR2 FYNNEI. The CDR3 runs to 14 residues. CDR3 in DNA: TGTGCCAGCAGTGACCGGTTCGTTGCCCAGCCCCAGCATTTT. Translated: CASSDRFVAQPQHF.

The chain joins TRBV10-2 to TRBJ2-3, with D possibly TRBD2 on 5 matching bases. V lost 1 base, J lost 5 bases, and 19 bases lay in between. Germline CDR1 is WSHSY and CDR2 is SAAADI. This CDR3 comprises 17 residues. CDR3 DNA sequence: TGCGCCAGCAGTGAGTGGTCGACCGGGCCCGCGGGAGATACGCAGTATTTT. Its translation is CASSEWSTGPAGDTQYF.

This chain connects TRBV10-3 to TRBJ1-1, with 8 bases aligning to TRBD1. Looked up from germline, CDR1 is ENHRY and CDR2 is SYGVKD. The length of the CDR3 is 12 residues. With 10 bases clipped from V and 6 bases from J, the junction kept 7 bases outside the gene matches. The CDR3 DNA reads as TGTGCCACCGGACAGGGTCCCCCTGAAGCTTTCTTT. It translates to CATGQGPPEAFF.

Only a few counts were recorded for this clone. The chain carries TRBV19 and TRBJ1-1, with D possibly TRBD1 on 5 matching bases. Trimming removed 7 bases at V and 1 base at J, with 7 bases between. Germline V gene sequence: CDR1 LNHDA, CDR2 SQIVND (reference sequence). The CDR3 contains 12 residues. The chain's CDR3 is CASTRANTEAFF. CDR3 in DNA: TGTGCCAGTACCAGGGCGAACACTGAAGCTTTCTTT.

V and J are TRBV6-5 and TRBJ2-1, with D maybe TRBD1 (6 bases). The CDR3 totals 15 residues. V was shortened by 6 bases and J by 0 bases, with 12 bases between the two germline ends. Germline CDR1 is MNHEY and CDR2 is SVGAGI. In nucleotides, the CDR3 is TGTGCCAGCAGGCCCGACAGGCTCTCCTACAATGAGCAGTTCTTC. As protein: CASRPDRLSYNEQFF.

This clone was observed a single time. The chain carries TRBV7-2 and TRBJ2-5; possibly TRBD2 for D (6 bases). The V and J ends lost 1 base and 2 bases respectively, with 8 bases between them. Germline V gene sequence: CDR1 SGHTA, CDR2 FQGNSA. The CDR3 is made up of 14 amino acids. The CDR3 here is CASSLGGTQETQYF. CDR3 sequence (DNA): TGTGCCAGCAGCTTAGGCGGGACTCAAGAGACCCAGTACTTC.

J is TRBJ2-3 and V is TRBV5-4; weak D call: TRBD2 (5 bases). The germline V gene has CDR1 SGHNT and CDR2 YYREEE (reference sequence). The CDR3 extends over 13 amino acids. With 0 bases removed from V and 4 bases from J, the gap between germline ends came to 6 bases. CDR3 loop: CASSLAGADTQYF. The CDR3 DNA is TGTGCCAGCAGCTTGGCCGGGGCAGATACGCAGTATTTT.

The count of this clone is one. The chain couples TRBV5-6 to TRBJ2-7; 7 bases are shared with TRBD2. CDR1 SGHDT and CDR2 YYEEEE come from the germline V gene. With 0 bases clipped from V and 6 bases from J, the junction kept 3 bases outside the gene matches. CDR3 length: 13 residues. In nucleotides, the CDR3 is TGTGCCAGCAGCTTGGAGGGGAGGGGCGAGCAGTACTTC. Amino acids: CASSLEGRGEQYF.

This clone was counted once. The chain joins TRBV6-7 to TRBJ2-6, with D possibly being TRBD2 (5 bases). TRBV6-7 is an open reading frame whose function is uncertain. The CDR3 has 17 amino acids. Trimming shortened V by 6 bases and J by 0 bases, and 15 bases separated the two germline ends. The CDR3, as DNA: TGTGCCAGCAGCCCCGGGAAATGTAGCTCTGGGGCCAACGTCCTGACTTTC. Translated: CASSPGKCSSGANVLTF.

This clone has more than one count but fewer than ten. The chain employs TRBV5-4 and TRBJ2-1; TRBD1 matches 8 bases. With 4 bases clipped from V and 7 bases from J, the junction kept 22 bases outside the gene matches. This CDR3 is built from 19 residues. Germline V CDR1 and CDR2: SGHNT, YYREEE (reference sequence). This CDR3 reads CASSPSPGTGSKGFNEQFF. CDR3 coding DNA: TGTGCCAGCAGCCCTTCGCCCGGGACAGGATCAAAAGGATTTAATGAGCAGTTCTTC.

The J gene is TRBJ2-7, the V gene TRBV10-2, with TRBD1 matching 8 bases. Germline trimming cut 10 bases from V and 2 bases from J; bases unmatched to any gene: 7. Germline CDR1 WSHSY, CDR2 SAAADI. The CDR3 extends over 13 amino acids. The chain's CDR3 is CATTGGYAYEQYF. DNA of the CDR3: TGCGCCACCACAGGGGGTTACGCCTACGAGCAGTACTTC.

The CDR3 DNA reads as TGTGCCACCCAGGGGCGGGAGCTCACAGATACGCAGTATTTT. The encoded protein is CATQGRELTDTQYF. The rearrangement joins TRBV2 to TRBJ2-3; D is perhaps TRBD2 (7 bases). With 10 bases removed from V and 2 bases from J, the gap between germline ends came to 16 bases. Germline V gene lookup returns CDR1 SNHLY and CDR2 FYNNEI. The CDR3 totals 14 residues.

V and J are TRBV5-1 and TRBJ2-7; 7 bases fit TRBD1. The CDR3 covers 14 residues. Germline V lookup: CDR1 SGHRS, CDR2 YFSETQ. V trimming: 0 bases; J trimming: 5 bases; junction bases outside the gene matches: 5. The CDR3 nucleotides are TGCGCCAGCAGCTTGGGAAGGGGGCTCAACGAGCAGTACTTC. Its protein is CASSLGRGLNEQYF.

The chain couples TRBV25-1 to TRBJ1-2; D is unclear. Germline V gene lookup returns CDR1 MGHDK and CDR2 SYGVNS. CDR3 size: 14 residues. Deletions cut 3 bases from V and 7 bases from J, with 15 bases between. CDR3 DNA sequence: TGTGCCAGCAGTGATCCCCAAGCCGGGAGTGGCTACACCTTC. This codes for CASSDPQAGSGYTF.

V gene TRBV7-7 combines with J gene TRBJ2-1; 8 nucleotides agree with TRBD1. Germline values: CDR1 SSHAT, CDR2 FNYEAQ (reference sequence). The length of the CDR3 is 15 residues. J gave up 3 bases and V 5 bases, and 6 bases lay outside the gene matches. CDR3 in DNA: TGTGCCAGCAGCACCGGACAGGGCGGCTACAATGAGCAGTTCTTC. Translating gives CASSTGQGGYNEQFF.

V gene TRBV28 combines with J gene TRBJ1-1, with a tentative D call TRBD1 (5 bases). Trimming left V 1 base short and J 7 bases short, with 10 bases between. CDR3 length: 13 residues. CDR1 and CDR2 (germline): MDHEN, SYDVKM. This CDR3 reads CASSLLGGREAFF. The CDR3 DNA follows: TGTGCCAGCAGTTTATTGGGGGGACGTGAAGCTTTCTTT.

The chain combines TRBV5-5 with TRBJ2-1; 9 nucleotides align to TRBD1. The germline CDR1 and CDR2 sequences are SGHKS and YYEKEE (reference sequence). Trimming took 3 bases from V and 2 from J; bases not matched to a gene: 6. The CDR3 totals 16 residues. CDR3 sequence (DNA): TGTGCCAGCAGCTGGGACAGGGCGTCGACCTACAATGAGCAGTTCTTC. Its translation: CASSWDRASTYNEQFF.

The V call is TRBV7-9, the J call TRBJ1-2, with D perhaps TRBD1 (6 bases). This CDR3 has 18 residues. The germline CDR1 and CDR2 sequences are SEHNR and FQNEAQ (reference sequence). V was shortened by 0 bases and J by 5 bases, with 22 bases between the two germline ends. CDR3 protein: CASSLAWDTRQTGYGYTF. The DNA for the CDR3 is TGTGCCAGCAGCTTAGCGTGGGACACCCGCCAAACGGGTTATGGCTACACCTTC.

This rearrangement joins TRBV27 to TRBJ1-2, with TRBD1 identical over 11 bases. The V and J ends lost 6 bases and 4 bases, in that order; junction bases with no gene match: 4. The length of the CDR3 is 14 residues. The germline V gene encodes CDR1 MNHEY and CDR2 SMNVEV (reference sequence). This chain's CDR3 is CASRRTGGGYGYTF. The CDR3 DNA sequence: TGTGCCAGCAGACGGACAGGGGGCGGCTATGGCTACACCTTC.

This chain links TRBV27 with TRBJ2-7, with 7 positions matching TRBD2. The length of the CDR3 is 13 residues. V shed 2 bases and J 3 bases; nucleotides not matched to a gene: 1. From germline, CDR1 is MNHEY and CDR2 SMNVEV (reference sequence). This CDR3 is CASSLLADYEQYF. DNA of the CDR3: TGTGCCAGCAGTTTACTAGCGGACTACGAGCAGTACTTC.

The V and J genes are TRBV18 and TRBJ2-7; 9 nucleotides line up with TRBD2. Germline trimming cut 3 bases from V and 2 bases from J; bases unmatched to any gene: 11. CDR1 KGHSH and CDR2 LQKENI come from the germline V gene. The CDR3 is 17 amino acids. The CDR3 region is CASSPVRVGGGAYEQYF. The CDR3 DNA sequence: TGTGCCAGCTCACCGGTGCGCGTGGGCGGGGGGGCCTACGAGCAGTACTTC.

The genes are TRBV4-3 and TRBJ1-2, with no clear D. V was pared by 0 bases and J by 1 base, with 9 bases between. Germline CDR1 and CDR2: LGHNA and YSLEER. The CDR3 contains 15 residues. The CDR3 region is CASSQDYRGNYGYTF. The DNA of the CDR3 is TGCGCCAGCAGCCAAGATTATCGGGGTAACTATGGCTACACCTTC.

CDR3 loop: CASSALGLPGETQYF. The CDR3 DNA is TGTGCCAGCAGTGCATTGGGACTACCGGGGGAGACCCAGTACTTC. V and J are TRBV2 and TRBJ2-5, with 7 bases fitting TRBD2. Germline CDR1 is SNHLY and CDR2 is FYNNEI. The trim removed 4 bases at V and 5 bases at J, leaving 10 bases unmatched. The CDR3 runs 15 residues. Variable domain in full (rest from reference TRBV2 and TRBJ2-5): EPEVTQTPSHQVTQMGQEVILRCVPISNHLYFYWYRQILGQKVEFLVSFYNNEISEKSEIFDDQFSVERPDGSNFTLKIRSTKLEDSAMYFCASSALGLPGETQYFGPGTRLLVL.

The CDR3 region is CASSLVAQGAANEKLFF. The DNA of the CDR3 is TGTGCCAGCAGCTTAGTTGCCCAGGGGGCGGCTAATGAAAAACTGTTTTTT. This chain joins TRBV7-9 and TRBJ1-4; 8 bases match TRBD1. V gave up 1 base and J gave up 3 bases; unmatched junction bases: 7. This CDR3 is built from 17 residues. CDR1 and CDR2 from the germline V gene are SEHNR and FQNEAQ (reference sequence).

DNA of the CDR3: TGTGCCGCACGGCTGGCGGGGGGGCCGGCAGATACGCAGTATTTT. Its protein product is CAARLAGGPADTQYF. The rearrangement joins TRBV6-1 to TRBJ2-3, with 9 bases aligning to TRBD2. CDR1 is MNHNS, CDR2 SASEGT, per germline. The J segment lost 4 bases and the V segment lost 11 bases, leaving 13 bases of the junction unmatched. This CDR3 spans 15 amino acids.